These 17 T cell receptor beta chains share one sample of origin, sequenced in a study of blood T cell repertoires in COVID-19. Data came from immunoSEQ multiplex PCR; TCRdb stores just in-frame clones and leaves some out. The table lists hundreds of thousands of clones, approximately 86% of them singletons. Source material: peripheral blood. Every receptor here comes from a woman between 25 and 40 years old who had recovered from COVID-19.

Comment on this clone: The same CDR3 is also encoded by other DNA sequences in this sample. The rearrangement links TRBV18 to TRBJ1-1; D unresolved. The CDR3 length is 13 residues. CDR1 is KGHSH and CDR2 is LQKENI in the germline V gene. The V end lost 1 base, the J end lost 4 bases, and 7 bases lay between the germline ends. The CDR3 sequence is CASSPQGGTEAFF. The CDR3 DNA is TGTGCCAGCTCACCACAGGGAGGCACTGAAGCTTTCTTT.

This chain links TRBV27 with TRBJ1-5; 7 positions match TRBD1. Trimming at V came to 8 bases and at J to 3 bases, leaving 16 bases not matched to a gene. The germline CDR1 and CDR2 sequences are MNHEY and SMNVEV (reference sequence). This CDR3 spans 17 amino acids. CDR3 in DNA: TGTGCCAGCGGAACGGGACAGTTTATCCGCCCCAATCAGCCCCAGCATTTT. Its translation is CASGTGQFIRPNQPQHF.

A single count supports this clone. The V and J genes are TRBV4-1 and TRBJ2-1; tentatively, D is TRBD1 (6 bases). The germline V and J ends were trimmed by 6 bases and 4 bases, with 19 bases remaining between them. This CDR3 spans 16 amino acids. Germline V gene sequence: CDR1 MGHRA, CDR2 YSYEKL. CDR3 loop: CASRPASKTGYNEQFF. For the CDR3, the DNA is TGCGCCAGCAGGCCAGCCAGTAAGACAGGTTACAATGAGCAGTTCTTC.

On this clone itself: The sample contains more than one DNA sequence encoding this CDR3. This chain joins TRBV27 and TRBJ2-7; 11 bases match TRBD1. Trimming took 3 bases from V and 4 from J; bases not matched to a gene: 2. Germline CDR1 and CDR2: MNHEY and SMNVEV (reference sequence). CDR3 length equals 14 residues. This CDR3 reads CASSFGTGGYEQYF. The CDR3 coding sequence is TGTGCCAGCAGTTTTGGGACAGGGGGTTACGAGCAGTACTTC.

The CDR3: CAWRPRQGPSYGYTF. The CDR3 DNA reads as TGTGCCTGGAGACCCCGACAGGGCCCCTCCTATGGCTACACCTTC. The gene calls are TRBV30 and TRBJ1-2, with TRBD1 matching over 7 bases. Germline V CDR1 and CDR2: GTSNPN, SVGIG (reference sequence). The CDR3 consists of 15 residues. The V and J ends lost 3 bases and 4 bases, in that order; junction bases with no gene match: 11.

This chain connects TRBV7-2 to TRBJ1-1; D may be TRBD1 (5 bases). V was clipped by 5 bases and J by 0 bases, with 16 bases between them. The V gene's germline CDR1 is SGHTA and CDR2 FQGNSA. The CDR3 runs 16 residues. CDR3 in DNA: TGTGCCAGCAGCCTGGACATAGGGGCTATGAACACTGAAGCTTTCTTT. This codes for CASSLDIGAMNTEAFF.

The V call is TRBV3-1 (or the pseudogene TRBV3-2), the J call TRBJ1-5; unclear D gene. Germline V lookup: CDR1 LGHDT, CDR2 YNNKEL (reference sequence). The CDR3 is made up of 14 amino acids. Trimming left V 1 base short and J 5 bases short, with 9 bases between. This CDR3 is CASSQAGFDQPQHF. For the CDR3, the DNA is TGTGCCAGCAGCCAAGCAGGCTTCGATCAGCCCCAGCATTTT.

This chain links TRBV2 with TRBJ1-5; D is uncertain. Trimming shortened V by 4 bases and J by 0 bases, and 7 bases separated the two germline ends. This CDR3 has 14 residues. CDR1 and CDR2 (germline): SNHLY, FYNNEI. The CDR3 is CASSARSSNQPQHF. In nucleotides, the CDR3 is TGTGCCAGCAGTGCTCGTAGTAGCAATCAGCCCCAGCATTTT.

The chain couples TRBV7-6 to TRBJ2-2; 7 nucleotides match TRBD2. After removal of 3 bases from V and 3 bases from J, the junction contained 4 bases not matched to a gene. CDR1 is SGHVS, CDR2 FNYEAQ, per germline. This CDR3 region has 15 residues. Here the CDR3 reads CASSFGLADTGELFF. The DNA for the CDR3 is TGTGCCAGCAGCTTTGGCCTAGCGGACACCGGGGAGCTGTTTTTT.

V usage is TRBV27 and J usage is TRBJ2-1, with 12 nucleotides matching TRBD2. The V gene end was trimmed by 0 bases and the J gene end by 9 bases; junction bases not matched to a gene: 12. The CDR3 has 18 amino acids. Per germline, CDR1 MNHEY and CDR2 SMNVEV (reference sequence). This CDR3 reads CASSLSRLAGAVIGEQFF. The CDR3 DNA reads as TGTGCCAGCAGTTTATCCCGACTAGCGGGAGCGGTTATCGGTGAGCAGTTCTTC.

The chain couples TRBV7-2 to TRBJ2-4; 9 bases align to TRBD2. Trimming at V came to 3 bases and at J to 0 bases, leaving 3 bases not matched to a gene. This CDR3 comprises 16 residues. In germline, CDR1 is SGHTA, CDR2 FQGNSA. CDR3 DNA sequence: TGTGCCAGCAGCTTTGCGGGGGGGTTAGCCAAAAACATTCAGTACTTC. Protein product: CASSFAGGLAKNIQYF.

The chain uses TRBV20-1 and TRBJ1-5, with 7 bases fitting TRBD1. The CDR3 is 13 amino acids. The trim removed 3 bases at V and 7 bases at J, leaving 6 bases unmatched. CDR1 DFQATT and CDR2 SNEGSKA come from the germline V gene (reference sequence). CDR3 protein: CSASPGGGQPQHF. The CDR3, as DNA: TGCAGTGCTAGTCCAGGGGGTGGGCAGCCCCAGCATTTT.

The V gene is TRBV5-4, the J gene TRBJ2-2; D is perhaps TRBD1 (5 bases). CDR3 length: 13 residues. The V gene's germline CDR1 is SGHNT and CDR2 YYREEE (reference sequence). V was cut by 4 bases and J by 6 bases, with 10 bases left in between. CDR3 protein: CASSRPRAGELFF. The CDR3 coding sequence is TGTGCCAGCAGCCGTCCCAGGGCCGGGGAGCTGTTTTTT.

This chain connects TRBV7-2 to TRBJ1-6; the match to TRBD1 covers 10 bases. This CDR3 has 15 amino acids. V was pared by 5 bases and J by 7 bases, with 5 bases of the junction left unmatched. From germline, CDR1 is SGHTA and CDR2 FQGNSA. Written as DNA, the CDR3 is TGTGCCAGCAGCCAGGGACAGGGGACGAATTCACCCCTCCACTTT. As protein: CASSQGQGTNSPLHF.

The CDR3 coding sequence is TGTGCCCTGGAGAACCGGCCTGAAGCTTTCTTT. Its protein is CALENRPEAFF. The chain is built from TRBV30 and TRBJ1-1; the D is unclear. Germline loops: CDR1 GTSNPN, CDR2 SVGIG (reference sequence). The CDR3 loop spans 11 amino acids. Trimming shortened V by 8 bases and J by 6 bases, and 13 bases separated the two germline ends.

This CDR3 reads CASIGTGWLAGAYEQYF. CDR3 DNA sequence: TGTGCCAGCATCGGGACAGGGTGGCTAGCGGGGGCCTACGAGCAGTACTTC. The chain joins TRBV28 to TRBJ2-7, with TRBD2 as a possible D gene (10 bases). The CDR3 sequence is 17 residues long. The germline V gene has CDR1 MDHEN and CDR2 SYDVKM. Trimming left V 7 bases short and J 2 bases short, with 24 bases between.

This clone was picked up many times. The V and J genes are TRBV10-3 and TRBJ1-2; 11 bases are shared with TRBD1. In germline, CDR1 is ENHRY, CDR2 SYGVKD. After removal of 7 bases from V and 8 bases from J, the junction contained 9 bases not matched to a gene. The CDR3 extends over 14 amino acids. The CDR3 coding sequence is TGTGCCATCACACCCGAGGACAGGGGGCTCGGCTACACCTTC. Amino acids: CAITPEDRGLGYTF.